The next 3 T cell receptor beta chains were all read from a single sample in a study of early T cells in non-severe SARS-CoV-2 infection (dated by TCRdb to about 2021). Library preparation used 5' RACE. The instrument given in TCRdb is NextSeq 500. Clones were called with MiXCR by TCRdb after fastp trimmed the public reads at Q25, and only in-frame beta chains were retained. Merged by CDR3 protein, the rows form single entries marked with the most common genes and DNA. Present in this sample are about 98,000 distinct CDR3 sequences, 11% of which were seen just once. The ten biggest clones cover approximately 5.4% of the sample. The source material was whole blood. The receptors shown here come from an adult who was a healthcare worker with PCR-confirmed SARS-CoV-2 infection or an uninfected control (not recorded which).

In its sample, this clonotype was seen a few times. The chain couples TRBV19 to TRBJ1-4, with 8 positions matching TRBD1. J lost 5 bases, V lost 10 bases, and 6 bases had no gene match. The germline gives CDR1 LNHDA, CDR2 SQIVND (reference sequence). The CDR3 is 13 amino acids. CDR3 protein: CATRTGRNEKLFF. The CDR3 region has the DNA TGTGCCACCCGGACAGGGCGGAATGAAAAACTGTTTTTT.

This clonotype was detected ten times or more. This rearrangement joins TRBV11-2 to TRBJ1-1, with TRBD1 as a possible D gene (5 bases). The germline V and J ends were trimmed by 4 bases and 5 bases, with 14 bases remaining between them. CDR1 and CDR2 from the germline V gene are SGHAT and FQNNGV. This CDR3 comprises 14 residues. As DNA, the CDR3 is TGTGCCAGCAGCTGGGGGTTCCGTGGGACTGAAGCTTTCTTT. Residues: CASSWGFRGTEAFF. The full variable domain, rest sourced from reference TRBV11-2 and TRBJ1-1, is EAGVAQSPRYKIIEKRQSVAFWCNPISGHATLYWYQQILGQGPKLLIQFQNNGVVDDSQLPKDRFSAERLKGVDSTLKIQPAKLEDSAVYLCASSWGFRGTEAFFGQGTRLTVV.

Comments on this clonotype: A junction end diverges from the germline sequence, so it may reflect a read error. The chain couples TRBV28 to TRBJ2-1; D not resolved. CDR3 length: 13 residues. The germline gives CDR1 MDHEN, CDR2 SYDVKM. CDR3 nucleotides: TGTGCCGGCAGATCTAGCTCCTACAATGAGCAGTTCTTC. Its translation is CAGRSSSYNEQFF.